Following are 30 T cell receptor beta chains from one sample sequenced in a study of identical twins. TCRdb recomputed calls from the 5' RACE reads with MiXCR, one row per CDR3 protein. The repertoire holds 550,000 to 700,000 distinct CDR3 sequences, with nearly 10% as singletons. These same records also appear under a second study, on yellow fever vaccine responses in identical twins.

Sequencing used PBMCs. The receptors here all came from a woman under 30 in good health.

In this sample, this clonotype turned up a few times. The rearrangement joins TRBV4-2 to TRBJ2-7; maybe TRBD2 (5 bases). Per germline, CDR1 LGHNA and CDR2 YNFKEQ. Between the trimmed V and J ends, which lost 4 bases and 5 bases, there was a span of 12 bases. The CDR3 consists of 13 residues. Here the CDR3 reads CASSLFGVNEQYF. CDR3 coding DNA: TGTGCCAGCAGCCTTTTCGGGGTTAACGAGCAGTACTTC.

This clonotype was seen only a few times. CDR3 DNA sequence: TGTGCCAGCAGGCCGGGACTCGTTTACAATGAGCAGTTCTTC. Encoded protein: CASRPGLVYNEQFF. V usage is TRBV27 and J usage is TRBJ2-1, with D possibly being TRBD2 (6 bases). CDR3 length: 14 residues. V was shortened by 6 bases and J by 4 bases, with 13 bases between the two germline ends. The germline gives CDR1 MNHEY, CDR2 SMNVEV (reference sequence).

This clonotype was observed at least ten times. This chain connects TRBV5-1 to TRBJ2-7; D remains unclear. V shed 2 bases and J shed 0 bases, with 15 bases lying between them. Germline lookup yields CDR1 SGHRS and CDR2 YFSETQ. The CDR3 has 16 amino acids. The CDR3 nucleotides read TGCGCCAGCAGCTTAGGGTGGCCGACAAGCTCCTACGAGCAGTACTTC. Translation: CASSLGWPTSSYEQYF.

This clonotype has ten or more counts. This chain uses TRBV6-2 or TRBV6-3 with TRBJ2-1; TRBD2 matches 11 bases. J lost 7 bases, V lost 2 bases, and 4 bases had no gene match. The CDR3 loop spans 15 amino acids. In germline, CDR1 is MNHEY, CDR2 SVGEGT. CDR3 in amino acids: CASSYTSGSRNEQFF. CDR3 sequence (DNA): TGTGCCAGCAGTTACACTAGCGGGAGTAGAAATGAGCAGTTCTTC.

The sample holds a few counts of this clonotype. This chain uses TRBV27 with TRBJ2-2, with 9 bases that match TRBD2. CDR1 and CDR2 (germline): MNHEY, SMNVEV (reference sequence). V shed 10 bases, J shed 12 bases, and the junction held 15 bases outside the gene matches. The CDR3 is 14 residues long. The CDR3 loop reads CATHPRAGGRKLFF. CDR3 DNA sequence: TGTGCCACCCACCCGAGGGCGGGGGGGCGGAAGCTGTTTTTT.

This clonotype was seen repeatedly, ten times or more. The V gene is TRBV12-3 or TRBV12-4, the J gene TRBJ2-7, with D possibly TRBD2 on 5 matching bases. The CDR3 has 13 residues. The germline V and J ends were trimmed by 5 bases and 2 bases, with 10 bases remaining between them. CDR3 amino acids: CASSPRDPYEQYF. The CDR3 nucleotides read TGTGCCAGCAGTCCCCGGGATCCCTACGAGCAGTACTTC.

The chain joins TRBV9 to TRBJ2-3, with a weak D call TRBD1 (6 bases). Trimming took off 6 bases at V and 4 bases at J, with 12 bases between the two ends. Germline V CDR1 and CDR2: SGDLS, YYNGEE. The CDR3 runs to 13 residues. CDR3: CASTATGSDTQYF. The CDR3 DNA is TGTGCCAGCACCGCTACAGGGTCAGATACGCAGTATTTT.

This clonotype appeared a single time. This chain joins TRBV20-1 and TRBJ2-3; 10 bases are a match to TRBD2. Germline V gene sequence: CDR1 DFQATT, CDR2 SNEGSKA (reference sequence). The CDR3 is 15 amino acids. After removal of 2 bases from V and 5 bases from J, the junction contained 7 bases not matched to a gene. CDR3 amino acids: CSARPGLAEEDTQYF. The CDR3 coding sequence is TGCAGTGCTAGACCTGGACTAGCGGAGGAAGATACGCAGTATTTT.

The rearrangement uses TRBV4-2 and TRBJ2-7, with 11 bases aligning to TRBD2. The germline gives CDR1 LGHNA, CDR2 YNFKEQ. Trimming removed 2 bases from V and 2 bases from J; junction bases left unmatched: 5. There are 16 residues in the CDR3. Here the CDR3 reads CASSQLGTSGAYEQYF. The CDR3 nucleotides read TGTGCCAGCAGCCAACTCGGGACTAGCGGAGCCTACGAGCAGTACTTC.

This clonotype occurred many times. This chain connects TRBV12-3 or TRBV12-4 to TRBJ2-4; tentatively, D is TRBD1 (5 bases). The V and J ends lost 2 bases and 11 bases respectively, with 13 bases between them. This CDR3 contains 13 residues. CDR3 bases: TGTGCCAGCAGTTTAATAGGGGCTCCATTTCAGTACTTC. Encoded protein: CASSLIGAPFQYF.

This clonotype was picked up many times. The V and J genes are TRBV28 and TRBJ2-7; D gene ambiguous. CDR1 and CDR2 (germline): MDHEN, SYDVKM. This CDR3 comprises 12 residues. The germline V and J ends were trimmed by 3 bases and 3 bases, with 6 bases remaining between them. The CDR3 region is CASSLIFYEQYF. CDR3 sequence (DNA): TGTGCCAGCAGTTTGATATTCTACGAGCAGTACTTC.

The V gene is TRBV12-3 or TRBV12-4, the J gene TRBJ2-1; D ambiguous. Trimming cost V 6 bases and J 2 bases, with 5 bases left between them. The CDR3 runs to 12 residues. As DNA, the CDR3 is TGTGCCAGCAGGGATCCCTACAATGAGCAGTTCTTC. It codes for CASRDPYNEQFF.

This clonotype was seen only a few times. The chain's CDR3 is CASSIGLAGYEQYF. CDR3 nucleotide sequence: TGTGCCAGCAGCATCGGACTAGCGGGGTACGAGCAGTACTTC. This chain connects TRBV7-2 to TRBJ2-7; 12 nucleotides line up with TRBD2. V was pared by 5 bases and J by 4 bases, with 3 bases of the junction left unmatched. Germline-derived CDR1 and CDR2 are SGHTA and FQGNSA. The CDR3 length is 14 residues.

This clonotype was counted many times. V usage is TRBV6-2 or TRBV6-3 and J usage is TRBJ1-1, with D maybe TRBD1 (5 bases). Trimming stripped 5 bases from V and 7 bases from J, with 14 bases between. The CDR3 is 13 residues long. Germline V gene lookup returns CDR1 MNHEY and CDR2 SVGEGT. DNA for the CDR3: TGTGCCAGCAGTGGGGCCTACAGCTATGAAGCTTTCTTT. Translation gives CASSGAYSYEAFF.

Only a few counts were recorded for this clonotype. The chain uses TRBV5-6 and TRBJ2-3; 12 bases agree with TRBD2. The CDR3 length is 16 residues. V lost 2 bases and J lost 3; bases outside the gene matches: 4. Per germline, CDR1 SGHDT and CDR2 YYEEEE. The CDR3 protein is CASSFRLAGVTDTQYF. The DNA of the CDR3 is TGTGCCAGCAGCTTCCGACTAGCGGGGGTTACAGATACGCAGTATTTT.

This clonotype was detected a few times. This chain links TRBV5-5 with TRBJ2-7; 13 nucleotides agree with TRBD2. CDR3 length: 17 residues. The V gene's germline CDR1 is SGHKS and CDR2 YYEKEE (reference sequence). J was trimmed by 2 bases and V by 6 bases; bases with no gene match: 11. CDR3 bases: TGTGCCAGCAACGTAGGACTAGCGGGGGAAAAAACCTACGAGCAGTACTTC. It yields the protein CASNVGLAGEKTYEQYF. Drawing the rest from reference TRBV5-5 and TRBJ2-7, the complete variable domain is DAGVTQSPTHLIKTRGQQVTLRCSPISGHKSVSWYQQVLGQGPQFIFQYYEKEERGRGNFPDRFSARQFPNYSSELNVNALLLGDSALYLCASNVGLAGEKTYEQYFGPGTRLTVT.

This clonotype was observed a handful of times. V usage is TRBV29-1 and J usage is TRBJ2-6; TRBD2 agrees at 8 bases. CDR3 size: 17 residues. Trimming cost V 5 bases and J 1 base; bases outside gene matches: 10. Germline values: CDR1 SQVTM, CDR2 ANQGSEA. The CDR3 loop reads CSVFGRATSSGANVLTF. CDR3 DNA sequence: TGCAGCGTTTTCGGGAGGGCGACTTCATCTGGGGCCAACGTCCTGACTTTC.

V gene TRBV4-2 combines with J gene TRBJ2-3, with 10 bases fitting TRBD2. The length of the CDR3 is 18 residues. The germline V gene has CDR1 LGHNA and CDR2 YNFKEQ. Germline trimming cut 0 bases from V and 3 bases from J; bases unmatched to any gene: 9. The CDR3 sequence: CASSQELATSGRTDTQYF. CDR3 nucleotide sequence: TGTGCCAGCAGCCAAGAGTTAGCGACTAGCGGGCGGACAGATACGCAGTATTTT.

This clonotype has a handful of counts. The rearrangement links TRBV4-3 to TRBJ2-7; no reliable D call. The CDR3 sequence is 13 residues long. Trimming left V 0 bases short and J 5 bases short, with 8 bases between. Germline V gene sequence: CDR1 LGHNA, CDR2 YSLEER. The CDR3 reads CASSQDLGHEQYF. In DNA, the CDR3 is TGCGCCAGCAGCCAAGATCTAGGGCACGAGCAGTACTTC.

The chain recombines TRBV5-1 with TRBJ2-2; 13 positions match TRBD2. The germline V gene has CDR1 SGHRS and CDR2 YFSETQ. The trim removed 5 bases at V and 0 bases at J, leaving 7 bases unmatched. There are 18 residues in the CDR3. The CDR3 here is CASSRSTSGGTNTGELFF. The DNA of the CDR3 is TGCGCCAGCAGTCGTTCGACTAGCGGGGGGACGAACACCGGGGAGCTGTTTTTT.

This clonotype appeared many times. The rearrangement links TRBV28 to TRBJ1-2; tentatively, D is TRBD1 (5 bases). The CDR3 is 15 amino acids. V was cut by 5 bases and J by 2 bases, with 15 bases left in between. Germline V CDR1 and CDR2: MDHEN, SYDVKM. The CDR3 loop is CASSPGGRENYGYTF. In DNA, the CDR3 is TGTGCCAGCAGTCCGGGGGGGAGGGAAAACTATGGCTACACCTTC.

In this sample, this clonotype turned up many times. J is TRBJ2-7 and V is TRBV29-1; 11 bases fit TRBD2. This CDR3 comprises 13 residues. V lost 6 bases to trimming and J lost 2 bases; unmatched junction nucleotides: 3. The V gene's germline CDR1 is SQVTM and CDR2 ANQGSEA. This CDR3 reads CSVIAGGAYEQYF. The DNA of the CDR3 is TGCAGCGTCATAGCGGGAGGGGCCTACGAGCAGTACTTC.

This rearrangement joins TRBV6-5 to TRBJ2-7; perhaps TRBD1 as D (6 bases). Trimming stripped 4 bases from V and 2 bases from J, with 12 bases between. Germline loops: CDR1 MNHEY, CDR2 SVGAGI. The length of the CDR3 is 14 residues. The CDR3 bases are TGTGCCAGCAGTTCATTCACAGGGACCTACGAGCAGTACTTC. The encoded protein is CASSSFTGTYEQYF.

This clonotype was counted a few times. The CDR3 bases are TGTGCCAGCAGCTCTCCTCCTAGCGGGGGGGAGGAGCAGTTCTTC. Residues: CASSSPPSGGEEQFF. The chain joins TRBV28 to TRBJ2-1, with 12 nucleotides matching TRBD2. V lost 6 bases, J lost 10 bases, and 10 bases stayed unmatched. This CDR3 has 15 amino acids. Germline V lookup: CDR1 MDHEN, CDR2 SYDVKM.

The chain recombines TRBV6-5 with TRBJ1-1, with D unresolved. The CDR3 is 13 residues long. Germline-derived CDR1 and CDR2 are MNHEY and SVGAGI. Trimming took 0 bases from V and 6 from J, leaving 8 bases between them. Written as DNA, the CDR3 is TGTGCCAGCAGTTACTCTGGGTCGGCTGAAGCTTTCTTT. Protein: CASSYSGSAEAFF.

This sequence joins TRBV20-1 and TRBJ2-1; TRBD1 is a possible D gene (5 bases). The length of the CDR3 is 12 residues. Germline values: CDR1 DFQATT, CDR2 SNEGSKA (reference sequence). V was pared by 1 base and J by 9 bases, with 10 bases between. CDR3 nucleotides: TGCAGTGCTAGAGTGGCCCAGGGTGAGCAGTTCTTC. Translation: CSARVAQGEQFF.

CDR3 region: CASSEEGHSPLHF. In DNA form, the CDR3 reads TGTGCCAGCAGTGAAGAGGGTCATTCACCCCTCCACTTT. This chain links TRBV2 with TRBJ1-6; no firm D call. Germline lookup yields CDR1 SNHLY and CDR2 FYNNEI. This CDR3 has 13 residues. V was cut by 1 base and J by 8 bases, with 6 bases left in between.

This clonotype was detected many times. The CDR3 region has the DNA TGTGCCAGTTTGTCCAAGGGGGCCCTCCACTTT. It codes for CASLSKGALHF. This chain links TRBV2 with TRBJ1-6, with D possibly being TRBD1 (6 bases). Germline-derived CDR1 and CDR2 are SNHLY and FYNNEI. With 9 bases removed from V and 14 bases from J, the gap between germline ends came to 14 bases. The CDR3 runs to 11 residues. Looking up the rest from reference TRBV2 and TRBJ1-6 gives the full variable domain: EPEVTQTPSHQVTQMGQEVILRCVPISNHLYFYWYRQILGQKVEFLVSFYNNEISEKSEIFDDQFSVERPDGSNFTLKIRSTKLEDSAMYFCASLSKGALHFGNGTRLTVT.

The chain combines TRBV2 with TRBJ2-1, with D tentatively TRBD1 (5 bases). CDR1 and CDR2 (germline): SNHLY, FYNNEI. Trimming took off 7 bases at V and 6 bases at J, with 16 bases between the two ends. The CDR3 has 14 amino acids. For the CDR3, the DNA is TGTGCCAGCACCCTGGGTCAGGGCTTCAATGAGCAGTTCTTC. Translation: CASTLGQGFNEQFF.

This clonotype was found many times. This rearrangement joins TRBV10-3 to TRBJ1-2, with 12 bases that match TRBD1. The CDR3 is 16 amino acids. V trimming: 5 bases; J trimming: 7 bases; junction bases outside the gene matches: 11. Germline-derived CDR1 and CDR2 are ENHRY and SYGVKD. The CDR3 loop reads CAISPGSGTGGVGYTF. The CDR3 DNA sequence: TGTGCCATCAGTCCGGGGAGCGGGACAGGGGGCGTTGGCTACACCTTC.